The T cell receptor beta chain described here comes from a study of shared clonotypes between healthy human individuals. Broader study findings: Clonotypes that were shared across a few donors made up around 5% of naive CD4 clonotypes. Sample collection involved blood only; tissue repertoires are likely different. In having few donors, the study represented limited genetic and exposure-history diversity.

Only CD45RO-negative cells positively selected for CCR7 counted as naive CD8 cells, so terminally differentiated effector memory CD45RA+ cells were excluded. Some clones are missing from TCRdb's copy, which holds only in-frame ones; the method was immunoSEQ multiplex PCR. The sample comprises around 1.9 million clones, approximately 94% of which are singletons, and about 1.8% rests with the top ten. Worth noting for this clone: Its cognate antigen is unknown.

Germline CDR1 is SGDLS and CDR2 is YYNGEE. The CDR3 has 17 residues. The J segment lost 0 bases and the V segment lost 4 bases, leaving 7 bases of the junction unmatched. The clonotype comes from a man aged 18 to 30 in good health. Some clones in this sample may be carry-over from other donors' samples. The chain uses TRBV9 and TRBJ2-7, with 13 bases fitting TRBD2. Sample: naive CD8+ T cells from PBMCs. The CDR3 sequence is CASSRGTSGTNSYEQYF. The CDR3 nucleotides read TGTGCCAGCAGCCGCGGGACTAGCGGGACCAACTCCTACGAGCAGTACTTC.